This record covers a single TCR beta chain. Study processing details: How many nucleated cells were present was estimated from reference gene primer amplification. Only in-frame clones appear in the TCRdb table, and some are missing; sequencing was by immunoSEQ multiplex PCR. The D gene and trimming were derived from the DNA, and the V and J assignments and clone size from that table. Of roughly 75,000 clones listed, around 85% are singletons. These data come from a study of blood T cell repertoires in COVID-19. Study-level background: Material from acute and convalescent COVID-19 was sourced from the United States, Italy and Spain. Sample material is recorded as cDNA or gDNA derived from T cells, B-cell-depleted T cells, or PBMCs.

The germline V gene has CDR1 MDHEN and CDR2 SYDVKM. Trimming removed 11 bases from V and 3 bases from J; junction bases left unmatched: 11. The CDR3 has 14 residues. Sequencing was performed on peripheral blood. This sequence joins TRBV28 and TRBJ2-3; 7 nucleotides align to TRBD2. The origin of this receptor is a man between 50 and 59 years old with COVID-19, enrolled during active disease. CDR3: CAVTRGRETDTQYF. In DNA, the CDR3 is TGTGCCGTCACAAGAGGGAGGGAAACAGATACGCAGTATTTT.